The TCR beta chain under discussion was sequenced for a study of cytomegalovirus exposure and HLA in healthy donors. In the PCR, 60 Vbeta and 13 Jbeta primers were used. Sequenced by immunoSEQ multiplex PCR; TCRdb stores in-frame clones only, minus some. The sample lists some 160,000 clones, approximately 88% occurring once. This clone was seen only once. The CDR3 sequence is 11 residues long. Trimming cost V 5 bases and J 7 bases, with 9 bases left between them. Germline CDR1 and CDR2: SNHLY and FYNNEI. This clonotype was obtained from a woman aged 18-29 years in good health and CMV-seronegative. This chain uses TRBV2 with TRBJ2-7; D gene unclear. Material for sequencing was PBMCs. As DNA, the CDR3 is TGTGCCAGCAGTAAAGGTACAGAGCAGTACTTC. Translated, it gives CASSKGTEQYF.